Listed below are T cell receptor beta chains from one sample, sequenced in a study of T cells in localized non-small cell lung cancer. Clones were sequenced by immunoSEQ multiplex PCR, and TCRdb holds only the in-frame ones, with some missing. Here the sample spans about 2,300 clones, almost 40% being singletons. The sequences come from lung tumor tissue, collected before any cancer treatment. Receptors originate from a male donor older than 55 with stage II squamous cell lung carcinoma. Both conserved end residues are part of each CDR3. Fields, in order: CDR3 DNA, CDR3 protein, J gene, clone size, V gene, D gene. A D gene is named only where the DNA matches it firmly. Rows give clone size only sometimes, using once, few, many, or a class for an expanded clone.

cdr3_nt: TGTGCCAGTAAGTTGGACAGGGGGGACACCGGGGAGCTGTTTTTT; cdr3_aa: CASKLDRGDTGELFF; j_call: TRBJ2-2; clone_size: .; v_call: TRBV6-8; d_call: TRBD1
cdr3_nt: TGTGCCTCCGGACGGGGAGCCCTAGGCAATAAGCAGTTCTTC; cdr3_aa: CASGRGALGNKQFF; j_call: TRBJ2-1; clone_size: .; v_call: TRBV15; d_call: .
cdr3_nt: TGTGCCAGCAGGGGTAGCGGGGGCACCGGGGAGCTGTTTTTT; cdr3_aa: CASRGSGGTGELFF; j_call: TRBJ2-2; clone_size: .; v_call: TRBV2; d_call: TRBD2
cdr3_nt: TGCGCCAGCAGCCAAGACAGGCCTGGAAACACCATATATTTT; cdr3_aa: CASSQDRPGNTIYF; j_call: TRBJ1-3; clone_size: few; v_call: TRBV1; d_call: .
cdr3_nt: TGCGCCAGCAGCCTGGACCGCCGCTCTGGGGCCAACGTCCTGACTTTC; cdr3_aa: CASSLDRRSGANVLTF; j_call: TRBJ2-6; clone_size: .; v_call: TRBV10-2; d_call: .
cdr3_nt: TGTGCCAGCAGCTCTCAATCCGGGACCGATGCTAACTATGGCTACACCTTC; cdr3_aa: CASSSQSGTDANYGYTF; j_call: TRBJ1-2; clone_size: .; v_call: TRBV11-3; d_call: .
cdr3_nt: TGTGCCAGCAGCCAAGATAGGGGTTACTCCTACAATGAGCAGTTCTTC; cdr3_aa: CASSQDRGYSYNEQFF; j_call: TRBJ2-1; clone_size: .; v_call: TRBV14; d_call: .
cdr3_nt: TGTGCCTGGAGGAAGGGACACCTCAGGGTGACTGAAGCTTTCTTT; cdr3_aa: CAWRKGHLRVTEAFF; j_call: TRBJ1-1; clone_size: .; v_call: TRBV30; d_call: .
cdr3_nt: TGTGCCATCACAGGGGGATTGCGCTATGGCTACACCTTC; cdr3_aa: CAITGGLRYGYTF; j_call: TRBJ1-2; clone_size: few; v_call: TRBV6-8; d_call: TRBD1
cdr3_nt: TGTGCCAGTAGATCGGGGGCTACTGAAGCTTTCTTT; cdr3_aa: CASRSGATEAFF; j_call: TRBJ1-1; clone_size: .; v_call: TRBV19; d_call: .
cdr3_nt: TGTGCCAGCAGCTTATTGACTAGCTCTTACAATGAGCAGTTCTTC; cdr3_aa: CASSLLTSSYNEQFF; j_call: TRBJ2-1; clone_size: medium-sized; v_call: TRBV11-3; d_call: TRBD2
cdr3_nt: TGCAGCGTTGGCCAGGACTACACTGAAGCTTTCTTT; cdr3_aa: CSVGQDYTEAFF; j_call: TRBJ1-1; clone_size: .; v_call: TRBV29-1; d_call: .
cdr3_nt: TGCGCCAGCAGCCAAGGGGAGGGGTTTAACACTGAAGCTTTCTTT; cdr3_aa: CASSQGEGFNTEAFF; j_call: TRBJ1-1; clone_size: medium-sized; v_call: TRBV4-1; d_call: .
cdr3_nt: TGTGCCAGCAGCCCCGTCTCGGACTATGGCTACACCTTC; cdr3_aa: CASSPVSDYGYTF; j_call: TRBJ1-2; clone_size: once; v_call: TRBV28; d_call: .
cdr3_nt: TGTGCCAGCAGCTCCGGGACATCCACCGGGGAGCTGTTTTTT; cdr3_aa: CASSSGTSTGELFF; j_call: TRBJ2-2; clone_size: medium-sized; v_call: TRBV9; d_call: .
cdr3_nt: TGTGCCAGCAGCTTTCGGGGGACAGGGAACGAGCAGTACTTC; cdr3_aa: CASSFRGTGNEQYF; j_call: TRBJ2-7; clone_size: medium-sized; v_call: TRBV2; d_call: TRBD1
cdr3_nt: TGTGCCATCAGGCCGGACAGGTCTGGAAACACCATATATTTT; cdr3_aa: CAIRPDRSGNTIYF; j_call: TRBJ1-3; clone_size: few; v_call: TRBV6-8; d_call: TRBD1
cdr3_nt: TGTGCCAGCAGTTTGACACAGCAAGGCTACACCTTC; cdr3_aa: CASSLTQQGYTF; j_call: TRBJ1-2; clone_size: .; v_call: TRBV28; d_call: .
cdr3_nt: TGTGCCAGCAGTGGCCTAGACCTGCGCACTGAAGCTTTCTTT; cdr3_aa: CASSGLDLRTEAFF; j_call: TRBJ1-1; clone_size: medium-sized; v_call: TRBV6-8; d_call: .